Listed below are T cell receptor beta chains from one sample, sequenced in a study of regulatory dendritic cells for organ transplantation. These receptors' targets are unknown. Clones were sequenced by immunoSEQ multiplex PCR, and TCRdb holds only the in-frame ones, with some missing. The sample lists approximately 11,000 clones, over 70% occurring once. Sequencing input: memory CD4+ T cells from blood cultured with regulatory dendritic cells. These receptors all stem from a human donor in good health. CDR3s include the opening cysteine and the closing phenylalanine or tryptophan. A D gene is named only where the DNA matches it firmly. Clone size is not always given. Where it is, it says once, few, many or a class for expanded clones.

clone_size: NA; j_call: TRBJ2-3; v_call: TRBV19; d_call: TRBD1; cdr3_nt: TGTGCCAGTAACCCGACAGGGGGGTACACAGATACGCAGTATTTT; cdr3_aa: CASNPTGGYTDTQYF
clone_size: NA; j_call: TRBJ2-5; v_call: TRBV7-8; d_call: TRBD2; cdr3_nt: TGTGCCAGCAGCTTTAGCGGGGGGGCAGGGCAAGAGACCCAGTACTTC; cdr3_aa: CASSFSGGAGQETQYF
clone_size: NA; j_call: TRBJ1-4; v_call: TRBV11-3; d_call: TRBD1; cdr3_nt: TGTGCCAGCAGCGTGGGGACAGCAAATGAAAAACTGTTTTTT; cdr3_aa: CASSVGTANEKLFF
clone_size: NA; j_call: TRBJ1-2; v_call: TRBV19; d_call: NA; cdr3_nt: TGTGCCAGTACCCCCCCTGGACAGCCTCTCTATGGCTACACCTTC; cdr3_aa: CASTPPGQPLYGYTF
clone_size: NA; j_call: TRBJ2-1; v_call: TRBV10-3; d_call: TRBD2; cdr3_nt: TGTGCCACGACTAGCGGGCCTCACAATGAGCAGTTCTTC; cdr3_aa: CATTSGPHNEQFF
clone_size: NA; j_call: TRBJ1-1; v_call: TRBV5-5; d_call: NA; cdr3_nt: TGTGCCAGCAGCACGGTGAACACTGAAGCTTTCTTT; cdr3_aa: CASSTVNTEAFF
clone_size: NA; j_call: TRBJ1-1; v_call: TRBV27; d_call: NA; cdr3_nt: TGTGCCAGCAGTTTATCCAGCGCTTCAGCTTTGAACACTGAAGCTTTCTTT; cdr3_aa: CASSLSSASALNTEAFF
clone_size: NA; j_call: TRBJ2-1; v_call: TRBV11-2; d_call: NA; cdr3_nt: TGTGCCAGCAGCTTACGCGGTATCTACAATGAGCGGTTCTTC; cdr3_aa: CASSLRGIYNERFF
clone_size: NA; j_call: TRBJ2-1; v_call: TRBV5-4; d_call: TRBD1; cdr3_nt: TGTGCCAGCAGCATGACAGGGTCCAATGAGCAGTTCTTC; cdr3_aa: CASSMTGSNEQFF
clone_size: NA; j_call: TRBJ1-1; v_call: TRBV7-9; d_call: NA; cdr3_nt: TGTGCCAGCAGCTTCGGAGGAGGGGACACTGAAGCTTTCTTT; cdr3_aa: CASSFGGGDTEAFF
clone_size: NA; j_call: TRBJ1-5; v_call: TRBV28; d_call: NA; cdr3_nt: TGTGCCAGCAGTCCATACAGGGCCCAGCCCCAGCATTTT; cdr3_aa: CASSPYRAQPQHF
clone_size: NA; j_call: TRBJ1-5; v_call: TRBV7-8; d_call: NA; cdr3_nt: TGTGCCAGCAGCTATGGGGCGAGCAATCAGCCCCAGCATTTT; cdr3_aa: CASSYGASNQPQHF
clone_size: NA; j_call: TRBJ2-2; v_call: TRBV7-9; d_call: NA; cdr3_nt: TGTGCCACAAGGGACAACCCGAACACCGGGGAGCTGTTTTTT; cdr3_aa: CATRDNPNTGELFF
clone_size: NA; j_call: TRBJ1-5; v_call: TRBV6-1; d_call: NA; cdr3_nt: TGTGCCAGCATCCTCGGACAGAATAGCAATCAGCCCCAGCATTTT; cdr3_aa: CASILGQNSNQPQHF
clone_size: NA; j_call: TRBJ1-5; v_call: TRBV19; d_call: TRBD1; cdr3_nt: TGTGCCAGTAGTATTACTTTAGGGACAGGGCTTAGTCAGCCCCAGCATTTT; cdr3_aa: CASSITLGTGLSQPQHF
clone_size: NA; j_call: TRBJ1-3; v_call: TRBV21-1; d_call: NA; cdr3_nt: TGTGCCAGCAGCACCCGCGACAGGGGGCCTGGAAACACCATATATTTT; cdr3_aa: CASSTRDRGPGNTIYF
clone_size: NA; j_call: TRBJ2-4; v_call: TRBV7-2; d_call: NA; cdr3_nt: TGTGCCAGCAGCTTAAGGAACCAGGACATTCAGTACTTC; cdr3_aa: CASSLRNQDIQYF
clone_size: NA; j_call: TRBJ2-1; v_call: TRBV12-5; d_call: TRBD2; cdr3_nt: TGTGCTAGTGGTTTGGGACTAGCGGGGGGGGGTAAGTTCTTC; cdr3_aa: CASGLGLAGGGKFF
clone_size: NA; j_call: TRBJ2-7; v_call: TRBV27; d_call: TRBD2; cdr3_nt: TGTGCCACCCGAAGGACTAGCGGGGGATTCTACGAGCAGTACTTC; cdr3_aa: CATRRTSGGFYEQYF
clone_size: NA; j_call: TRBJ2-3; v_call: TRBV4-2; d_call: NA; cdr3_nt: TGTGCCAGCAGCCAACACTCGATAGCGCCCTATAGCACAGATACGCAGTATTTT; cdr3_aa: CASSQHSIAPYSTDTQYF
clone_size: NA; j_call: TRBJ2-7; v_call: TRBV6-5; d_call: NA; cdr3_nt: TGTGCCAGCAGTTACTCGAAACAGGGATCCTACGAGCAGTACTTC; cdr3_aa: CASSYSKQGSYEQYF
clone_size: NA; j_call: TRBJ1-4; v_call: TRBV5-5; d_call: TRBD1; cdr3_nt: TGTGCCAGCAGCTTGGATAGGGGACAGGGGCAAGATGAAAAACTGTTTTTT; cdr3_aa: CASSLDRGQGQDEKLFF
clone_size: NA; j_call: TRBJ1-2; v_call: TRBV4-2; d_call: NA; cdr3_nt: TGTGCCAGCCAAGGGGAAGCGGGATATGGCTACACCTTC; cdr3_aa: CASQGEAGYGYTF
clone_size: NA; j_call: TRBJ2-4; v_call: TRBV6-6; d_call: TRBD1; cdr3_nt: TGTGCCAGCAGTCGCAGACAGGGGGGGGACATTCAGTACTTC; cdr3_aa: CASSRRQGGDIQYF
clone_size: NA; j_call: TRBJ2-1; v_call: TRBV19; d_call: TRBD1; cdr3_nt: TGTGCCAGTGGGGGACAGTTCTACAATGAGCAGTTCTTC; cdr3_aa: CASGGQFYNEQFF
clone_size: NA; j_call: TRBJ1-5; v_call: TRBV19; d_call: NA; cdr3_nt: TGTGCCAGTAGTCCCGGGGGGAATAGCAATCAGCCCCAGCATTTT; cdr3_aa: CASSPGGNSNQPQHF
clone_size: NA; j_call: TRBJ2-7; v_call: TRBV7-9; d_call: TRBD1; cdr3_nt: TGTGCCAGCAGCTTCACGGACAGGGGGTCCGAGCAGTACTTC; cdr3_aa: CASSFTDRGSEQYF
clone_size: NA; j_call: TRBJ2-7; v_call: TRBV11-3; d_call: TRBD1; cdr3_nt: TGTGCCAGCAGCTCTATTGGACAGGGTAACAGCGAGCAGTACTTC; cdr3_aa: CASSSIGQGNSEQYF
clone_size: once; j_call: TRBJ2-3; v_call: TRBV18; d_call: TRBD2; cdr3_nt: TGTGCCAGCTCACCTAGGACTAGCGGGGGGGCCGATACGCAGTATTTT; cdr3_aa: CASSPRTSGGADTQYF
clone_size: once; j_call: TRBJ2-7; v_call: TRBV9; d_call: TRBD1; cdr3_nt: TGTGCCAGCAGCGTAGGGACAGGGAGCGAGCAGTACTTC; cdr3_aa: CASSVGTGSEQYF
clone_size: NA; j_call: TRBJ2-3; v_call: TRBV2; d_call: TRBD2; cdr3_nt: TGTGCCAGCAGTGTTAGGCGGGGGGCCGCAGATACGCAGTATTTT; cdr3_aa: CASSVRRGAADTQYF
clone_size: few; j_call: TRBJ1-5; v_call: TRBV7-6; d_call: NA; cdr3_nt: TGTGCCAGCAGCTTCGCAGGGGATAGCAATCAGCCCCAGCATTTT; cdr3_aa: CASSFAGDSNQPQHF